These 9 T cell receptor beta chains came from one sample sequenced in a study of identical twins. TCRdb redid the calling of the 5' RACE reads with MiXCR, one entry per CDR3 protein. The sample lists about 530,000 distinct CDR3 sequences; 13% to 15% were seen once. These data are also associated with another study on yellow fever vaccine responses in identical twins.

Sequencing input: CD4+ T cells sorted from blood. The receptor source for this set is a young woman in good health.

The DNA for the CDR3 is TGTGCCAGCAGTTACGGCCGGGGATATACGCAGTATTTT. Amino acids: CASSYGRGYTQYF. The chain combines TRBV6-5 with TRBJ2-3; D is perhaps TRBD2 (5 bases). Trimming shortened V by 2 bases and J by 7 bases, and 10 bases separated the two germline ends. This CDR3 has 13 residues. Per germline, CDR1 MNHEY and CDR2 SVGAGI.

This clonotype came up a few times. This rearrangement joins TRBV7-8 to TRBJ2-7, with D possibly TRBD2 on 7 matching bases. The CDR3 totals 14 residues. Germline V lookup: CDR1 SGHVS, CDR2 FQNEAQ. Trimming stripped 4 bases from V and 4 bases from J, with 14 bases between. CDR3 sequence (DNA): TGTGCCAGCAGCTGGGGGGGCCGGGGATACGAGCAGTACGTC. Translating it yields CASSWGGRGYEQYV.

This rearrangement joins TRBV15 to TRBJ2-7, with 7 positions matching TRBD1. Germline V lookup: CDR1 LNHNV, CDR2 YYDKDF (reference sequence). The trim removed 5 bases at V and 1 base at J, leaving 8 bases unmatched. The CDR3 covers 15 residues. The DNA of the CDR3 is TGTGCCACCAGCGACGGACCAGGGGGATCCTACGAGCAGTACTTC. It translates to CATSDGPGGSYEQYF.

The rearrangement uses TRBV20-1 and TRBJ2-5, with D perhaps being TRBD1 or TRBD2 (5 bases each). Deletions cut 5 bases from V and 5 bases from J, with 18 bases between. The CDR3 extends over 14 amino acids. Germline assignment: CDR1 DFQATT and CDR2 SNEGSKA (reference sequence). CDR3 loop: CSAPRDPRWETQYF. In nucleotides, the CDR3 is TGCAGTGCTCCTCGGGACCCCAGATGGGAGACCCAGTACTTC.

V is TRBV28 and J is TRBJ1-4; D not resolved. The CDR3 is made up of 15 amino acids. Germline assignment: CDR1 MDHEN and CDR2 SYDVKM. V was trimmed by 6 bases and J by 3 bases, leaving 14 bases between them. The CDR3 here is CASSRRDNSNEKLFF. CDR3 sequence (DNA): TGTGCCAGCAGCCGCCGGGATAACTCTAATGAAAAACTGTTTTTT.

The chain is built from TRBV10-3 and TRBJ2-3; D call uncertain. The CDR3 length is 11 residues. Germline CDR1 is ENHRY and CDR2 is SYGVKD. The germline V and J ends were trimmed by 3 bases and 3 bases, with 1 base remaining between them. In DNA form, the CDR3 reads TGTGCCATCAGTGAAACAGATACGCAGTATTTT. This gives the protein CAISETDTQYF.

The chain uses TRBV5-1 and TRBJ2-7, with D tentatively TRBD1 (5 bases). The germline V and J ends were trimmed by 4 bases and 3 bases, with 8 bases remaining between them. This CDR3 has 12 residues. CDR1 and CDR2 (germline): SGHRS, YFSETQ. Here the CDR3 reads CASSIRGYEQYF. The CDR3 DNA reads TGCGCCAGCAGCATAAGGGGCTACGAGCAGTACTTC.

The rearrangement links TRBV5-1 to TRBJ2-6; D gene ambiguous. The germline V and J ends were trimmed by 0 bases and 0 bases, with 10 bases remaining between them. Germline-derived CDR1 and CDR2 are SGHRS and YFSETQ. The CDR3 contains 17 residues. CDR3 DNA sequence: TGCGCCAGCAGCTTGGCAACCGAGAGCTCTGGGGCCAACGTCCTGACTTTC. Translation gives CASSLATESSGANVLTF.

The CDR3 reads CASSEWWGGASSYEQYF. CDR3 DNA: TGTGCCAGCAGCGAGTGGTGGGGCGGGGCGAGCTCCTACGAGCAGTACTTC. The chain links TRBV11-2 to TRBJ2-7, with D tentatively TRBD2 (6 bases). Germline loops: CDR1 SGHAT, CDR2 FQNNGV. The CDR3 loop spans 17 amino acids. V lost 5 bases and J lost 0, with 20 bases in between.